This is a list of T cell receptor beta chains from one sample in a study of T cell responses to AZD1222 COVID-19 vaccine. Produced via immunoSEQ multiplex PCR; TCRdb's table is partial and in-frame only. Of approximately 110,000 clones in the sample, around 87% were seen once. The sequencing here drew on peripheral blood, taken 28 days after the second AZD1222 dose. The receptor source for this set is an adult who received the AZD1222 COVID-19 vaccine. CDR3s include the opening cysteine and the closing phenylalanine or tryptophan. The order of the fields is J gene, clone size, D gene, V gene, CDR3 protein, CDR3 DNA. The D gene is left open where the match is weak. For some rows the clone size is stated as once, few or many, or as a class when expanded; others skip it.

J gene: TRBJ2-1; clone size: NA; D gene: NA; V gene: TRBV28; CDR3 protein: CASSQYRVEQFF; CDR3 DNA: TGTGCCAGCAGTCAGTACAGGGTTGAGCAGTTCTTC
J gene: TRBJ1-3; clone size: NA; D gene: NA; V gene: TRBV14; CDR3 protein: CASSHLGLPHGNTIYF; CDR3 DNA: TGTGCCAGCAGCCACTTGGGGCTACCCCATGGAAACACCATATATTTT
J gene: TRBJ1-5; clone size: NA; D gene: TRBD1; V gene: TRBV18; CDR3 protein: CASSAGQDQPQHF; CDR3 DNA: TGTGCCAGCTCAGCCGGACAGGACCAGCCCCAGCATTTT
J gene: TRBJ2-7; clone size: once; D gene: TRBD2; V gene: TRBV3-1/TRBV3-2; CDR3 protein: CASSWTRAYEQYF; CDR3 DNA: TGTGCCAGCAGCTGGACTAGGGCCTACGAGCAGTACTTC
J gene: TRBJ2-5; clone size: NA; D gene: TRBD2; V gene: TRBV4-1; CDR3 protein: CASSQGLLAGDALGETQYF; CDR3 DNA: TGCGCCAGCAGCCAAGGGTTACTAGCGGGAGACGCTCTCGGGGAGACCCAGTACTTC
J gene: TRBJ1-1; clone size: NA; D gene: NA; V gene: TRBV30; CDR3 protein: CAWSVGREGTEAFF; CDR3 DNA: TGTGCCTGGAGTGTAGGCAGGGAGGGCACTGAAGCTTTCTTT
J gene: TRBJ1-1; clone size: NA; D gene: NA; V gene: TRBV18; CDR3 protein: CASSPKIQGNTEAFF; CDR3 DNA: TGTGCCAGCTCACCTAAGATACAGGGGAACACTGAAGCTTTCTTT
J gene: TRBJ1-4; clone size: NA; D gene: TRBD1; V gene: TRBV7-2; CDR3 protein: CASSLGQGSEKLFF; CDR3 DNA: TGTGCCAGCAGCTTGGGACAGGGATCTGAAAAACTGTTTTTT
J gene: TRBJ1-1; clone size: few; D gene: TRBD1; V gene: TRBV7-9; CDR3 protein: CASSFPRNPGQGGRSEAFF; CDR3 DNA: TGTGCCAGCAGCTTCCCCAGGAACCCGGGACAGGGCGGGAGGTCTGAAGCTTTCTTT
J gene: TRBJ1-4; clone size: NA; D gene: NA; V gene: TRBV4-2; CDR3 protein: CASSQDYAGDEKLFF; CDR3 DNA: TGTGCCAGCAGCCAAGATTACGCGGGAGATGAAAAACTGTTTTTT
J gene: TRBJ2-2; clone size: few; D gene: TRBD1; V gene: TRBV4-3; CDR3 protein: CASSQTGSGELFF; CDR3 DNA: TGCGCCAGCAGCCAGACAGGGTCCGGGGAGCTGTTTTTT
J gene: TRBJ1-4; clone size: NA; D gene: TRBD1; V gene: TRBV7-9; CDR3 protein: CASSLDGTGREKLFF; CDR3 DNA: TGTGCCAGCAGCTTAGATGGGACAGGGAGGGAAAAACTGTTTTTT
J gene: TRBJ2-7; clone size: few; D gene: NA; V gene: TRBV6-2/TRBV6-3; CDR3 protein: CASSLGSDGEYF; CDR3 DNA: TGTGCCAGCAGCCTAGGGTCAGATGGCGAGTACTTC
J gene: TRBJ2-1; clone size: NA; D gene: TRBD2; V gene: TRBV7-9; CDR3 protein: CASSTTSLSYNEQFF; CDR3 DNA: TGTGCCAGCAGCACGACTAGCCTCTCCTACAATGAGCAGTTCTTC
J gene: TRBJ2-1; clone size: NA; D gene: NA; V gene: TRBV6-5; CDR3 protein: CASTPRSYNEQFF; CDR3 DNA: TGTGCCAGCACCCCGCGGTCCTACAATGAGCAGTTCTTC
J gene: TRBJ1-1; clone size: NA; D gene: NA; V gene: TRBV2; CDR3 protein: CASSVAGWNTEAFF; CDR3 DNA: TGTGCCAGCAGTGTGGCAGGGTGGAACACTGAAGCTTTCTTT
J gene: TRBJ2-1; clone size: NA; D gene: TRBD2; V gene: TRBV6-2/TRBV6-3; CDR3 protein: CASSYSGLAGGPRYNEQFF; CDR3 DNA: TGTGCCAGCAGTTACTCGGGGCTAGCGGGGGGGCCTCGCTACAATGAGCAGTTCTTC
J gene: TRBJ1-4; clone size: NA; D gene: TRBD1; V gene: TRBV7-9; CDR3 protein: CASSLKTGEGEKLFF; CDR3 DNA: TGTGCCAGCAGCTTAAAGACAGGGGAAGGGGAAAAACTGTTTTTT
J gene: TRBJ2-1; clone size: NA; D gene: NA; V gene: TRBV13; CDR3 protein: CASSLAGAYNEQFF; CDR3 DNA: TGTGCCAGCAGCTTAGCGGGGGCCTACAATGAGCAGTTCTTC
J gene: TRBJ2-1; clone size: NA; D gene: TRBD2; V gene: TRBV5-1; CDR3 protein: CASSTGLAGGSSYNEQFF; CDR3 DNA: TGCGCCAGCAGCACGGGACTAGCGGGAGGCAGCTCCTACAATGAGCAGTTCTTC
J gene: TRBJ2-2; clone size: once; D gene: NA; V gene: TRBV5-6; CDR3 protein: CASSLQGPGELFF; CDR3 DNA: TGTGCCAGCAGCTTGCAGGGCCCCGGGGAGCTGTTTTTT
J gene: TRBJ2-1; clone size: NA; D gene: TRBD2; V gene: TRBV9; CDR3 protein: CASSVGTSRHNEQFF; CDR3 DNA: TGTGCCAGCAGCGTCGGGACTAGCAGGCACAATGAGCAGTTCTTC
J gene: TRBJ2-7; clone size: NA; D gene: TRBD1; V gene: TRBV7-7; CDR3 protein: CASSRLPGQSNEQYF; CDR3 DNA: TGTGCCAGCAGCCGTCTCCCGGGACAGTCTAACGAGCAGTACTTC
J gene: TRBJ2-1; clone size: NA; D gene: TRBD2; V gene: TRBV7-9; CDR3 protein: CASKSGDNEQFF; CDR3 DNA: TGTGCCAGCAAGAGCGGGGACAATGAGCAGTTCTTC
J gene: TRBJ2-2; clone size: NA; D gene: NA; V gene: TRBV9; CDR3 protein: CASSVQQTGELFF; CDR3 DNA: TGTGCCAGCAGCGTACAACAGACCGGGGAGCTGTTTTTT
J gene: TRBJ1-5; clone size: once; D gene: NA; V gene: TRBV6-2/TRBV6-3; CDR3 protein: CASSYPTGNQPQHF; CDR3 DNA: TGTGCCAGCAGTTACCCGACAGGCAATCAGCCCCAGCATTTT
J gene: TRBJ2-3; clone size: NA; D gene: NA; V gene: TRBV6-5; CDR3 protein: CASSSRSSTDTQYF; CDR3 DNA: TGTGCCAGCAGTTCTAGAAGTAGCACAGATACGCAGTATTTT
J gene: TRBJ2-5; clone size: NA; D gene: NA; V gene: TRBV2; CDR3 protein: CASSVSSAVKETQYF; CDR3 DNA: TGTGCCAGCAGTGTGTCGTCGGCGGTGAAAGAGACCCAGTACTTC
J gene: TRBJ1-2; clone size: NA; D gene: NA; V gene: TRBV19; CDR3 protein: CASSRGFDYGYTF; CDR3 DNA: TGTGCCAGCTCCAGGGGTTTCGACTATGGCTACACCTTC
J gene: TRBJ2-7; clone size: NA; D gene: NA; V gene: TRBV25-1; CDR3 protein: CASSELGPDYEQYF; CDR3 DNA: TGTGCCAGCAGTGAATTAGGGCCTGACTACGAGCAGTACTTC
J gene: TRBJ2-7; clone size: NA; D gene: NA; V gene: TRBV18; CDR3 protein: CASSPLTGLGYEQYF; CDR3 DNA: TGTGCCAGCTCACCCCTGACAGGCTTAGGCTACGAGCAGTACTTC
J gene: TRBJ1-4; clone size: NA; D gene: TRBD1; V gene: TRBV14; CDR3 protein: CASSQRQGISPNEKLFF; CDR3 DNA: TGTGCCAGCAGCCAGCGACAGGGAATCAGCCCTAATGAAAAACTGTTTTTT
J gene: TRBJ1-5; clone size: NA; D gene: TRBD1; V gene: TRBV15; CDR3 protein: CATSARTGNQPQHF; CDR3 DNA: TGTGCCACCAGCGCAAGGACAGGGAATCAGCCCCAGCATTTT
J gene: TRBJ1-6; clone size: NA; D gene: NA; V gene: TRBV19; CDR3 protein: CASSIKVGDLVPLHF; CDR3 DNA: TGTGCCAGTAGTATAAAGGTTGGGGATTTGGTCCCCCTCCACTTT
J gene: TRBJ1-1; clone size: NA; D gene: NA; V gene: TRBV9; CDR3 protein: CASSSGTLNGEAFF; CDR3 DNA: TGTGCCAGCAGCTCCGGGACGTTGAACGGTGAAGCTTTCTTT
J gene: TRBJ2-3; clone size: NA; D gene: TRBD2; V gene: TRBV4-2; CDR3 protein: CASSQGTSGATDTQYF; CDR3 DNA: TGTGCCAGCAGCCAGGGGACTAGCGGGGCCACAGATACGCAGTATTTT
J gene: TRBJ2-1; clone size: NA; D gene: TRBD2; V gene: TRBV19; CDR3 protein: CASSHNSGGAYNEQFF; CDR3 DNA: TGTGCCAGTAGTCATAATAGCGGGGGGGCCTACAATGAGCAGTTCTTC